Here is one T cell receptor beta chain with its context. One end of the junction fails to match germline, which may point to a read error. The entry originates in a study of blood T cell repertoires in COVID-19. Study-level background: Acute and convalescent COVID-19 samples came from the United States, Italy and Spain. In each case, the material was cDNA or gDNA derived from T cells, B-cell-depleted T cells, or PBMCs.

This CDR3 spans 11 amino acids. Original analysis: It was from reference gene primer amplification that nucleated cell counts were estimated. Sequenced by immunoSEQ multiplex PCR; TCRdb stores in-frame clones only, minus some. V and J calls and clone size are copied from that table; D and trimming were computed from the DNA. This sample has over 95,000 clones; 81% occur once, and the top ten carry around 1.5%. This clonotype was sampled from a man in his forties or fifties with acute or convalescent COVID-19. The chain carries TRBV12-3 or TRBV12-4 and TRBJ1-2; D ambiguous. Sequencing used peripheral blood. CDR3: CANSLYPGFTF. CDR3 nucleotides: TGTGCCAACAGTTTGTACCCCGGGTTCACCTTC.